A selection of T cell receptor beta chains follows, all from one sample in a study of T cells in narcolepsy. TCRdb keeps only in-frame clones here, not all; method: immunoSEQ multiplex PCR. The sample yields around 20,000 clones, 92% seen once. Sequencing used CD45RA- memory CD4+ T cells from PBMCs. Every receptor here comes from a human donor with narcolepsy. Both conserved end residues are part of each CDR3. A D gene is named only where the DNA matches it firmly. A clone size is listed for some rows: how often the clone was seen (once, few, many), or a class if it is expanded.

abundance: once
d_gene: .
v_gene: TRBV7-2
j_gene: TRBJ1-5
CDR3aa: CASSPQVHSNQPQHF
CDR3nt: TGTGCCAGCAGTCCTCAGGTTCATAGCAATCAGCCCCAGCATTTT

abundance: .
d_gene: .
v_gene: TRBV28
j_gene: TRBJ1-2
CDR3aa: CASSLSWVYGYTF
CDR3nt: TGTGCCAGCAGTTTATCGTGGGTCTACGGCTACACCTTC

abundance: .
d_gene: .
v_gene: TRBV28
j_gene: TRBJ2-7
CDR3aa: CASGPAGYEQYF
CDR3nt: TGTGCCAGTGGGCCCGCGGGATACGAGCAGTACTTC

abundance: .
d_gene: .
v_gene: TRBV28
j_gene: TRBJ2-7
CDR3aa: CASSSWEAISYEQYF
CDR3nt: TGTGCCAGCAGTTCCTGGGAGGCGATCTCCTACGAGCAGTACTTC

abundance: .
d_gene: .
v_gene: TRBV28
j_gene: TRBJ1-3
CDR3aa: CASSFRASGNTIYF
CDR3nt: TGTGCCAGCAGTTTTCGAGCCTCGGGAAACACCATATATTTT

abundance: .
d_gene: TRBD2
v_gene: TRBV11-2
j_gene: TRBJ2-1
CDR3aa: CASSPTPWRESYNEQFF
CDR3nt: TGTGCCAGCAGCCCCACCCCGTGGCGGGAGAGCTACAATGAGCAGTTCTTC

abundance: .
d_gene: .
v_gene: TRBV7-2
j_gene: TRBJ2-7
CDR3aa: CASSLTAAVSYEQYF
CDR3nt: TGTGCCAGCAGCTTAACAGCGGCCGTCTCCTACGAGCAGTACTTC

abundance: .
d_gene: TRBD1
v_gene: TRBV2
j_gene: TRBJ2-1
CDR3aa: CASTAGGNEQFF
CDR3nt: TGTGCCAGCACTGCAGGGGGCAATGAGCAGTTCTTC

abundance: .
d_gene: .
v_gene: TRBV6-5
j_gene: TRBJ2-7
CDR3aa: CASSYSRGGGSYEQYF
CDR3nt: TGTGCCAGCAGTTACTCGAGGGGTGGGGGCTCCTACGAGCAGTACTTC

abundance: .
d_gene: .
v_gene: TRBV13
j_gene: TRBJ2-4
CDR3aa: CASSLGGVLAKNIQYF
CDR3nt: TGTGCCAGCAGCTTAGGAGGGGTATTAGCCAAAAACATTCAGTACTTC

abundance: .
d_gene: .
v_gene: TRBV19
j_gene: TRBJ1-5
CDR3aa: CASSRTVNSNQPQHF
CDR3nt: TGTGCCAGTAGTCGGACAGTTAATAGCAATCAGCCCCAGCATTTT

abundance: .
d_gene: .
v_gene: TRBV18
j_gene: TRBJ1-1
CDR3aa: CASFRPNTEAFF
CDR3nt: TGTGCCAGCTTCAGGCCGAACACTGAAGCTTTCTTT

abundance: .
d_gene: .
v_gene: TRBV5-4
j_gene: TRBJ2-1
CDR3aa: CASSLSGPGVDEQFF
CDR3nt: TGTGCCAGCAGCTTGAGCGGGCCTGGGGTCGATGAGCAGTTCTTC

abundance: .
d_gene: .
v_gene: TRBV30
j_gene: TRBJ2-5
CDR3aa: CAWRSGETQYF
CDR3nt: TGTGCCTGGAGAAGTGGAGAGACCCAGTACTTC

abundance: .
d_gene: .
v_gene: TRBV4-3
j_gene: TRBJ1-4
CDR3aa: CASSQDRTTYEKLFF
CDR3nt: TGCGCCAGCAGCCAAGACCGGACGACATATGAAAAACTGTTTTTT

abundance: .
d_gene: .
v_gene: TRBV27
j_gene: TRBJ2-7
CDR3aa: CASSLSPNRARGEQYF
CDR3nt: TGTGCCAGCAGTTTATCACCCAACAGGGCCAGAGGGGAGCAGTACTTC

abundance: .
d_gene: .
v_gene: TRBV2
j_gene: TRBJ2-7
CDR3aa: CASRWTAPSYEQYF
CDR3nt: TGTGCCAGCAGGTGGACAGCACCATCCTACGAGCAGTACTTC

abundance: .
d_gene: .
v_gene: TRBV11-2
j_gene: TRBJ2-7
CDR3aa: CASSPDPGPGEQYF
CDR3nt: TGTGCCAGCAGCCCAGACCCTGGACCTGGCGAGCAGTACTTC

abundance: .
d_gene: TRBD1
v_gene: TRBV19
j_gene: TRBJ2-7
CDR3aa: CASQAGGAHYEQYF
CDR3nt: TGTGCCAGCCAAGCAGGGGGCGCGCACTACGAGCAGTACTTC

abundance: .
d_gene: .
v_gene: TRBV7-6
j_gene: TRBJ1-6
CDR3aa: CASSGEYNSPLHF
CDR3nt: TGTGCCAGCAGCGGGGAGTATAATTCACCCCTCCACTTT

abundance: once
d_gene: TRBD1
v_gene: TRBV6-5
j_gene: TRBJ1-1
CDR3aa: CAAGWDRETEAFF
CDR3nt: TGTGCCGCTGGGTGGGACAGGGAAACTGAAGCTTTCTTT

abundance: .
d_gene: .
v_gene: TRBV28
j_gene: TRBJ1-1
CDR3aa: CASSDILSRRMNTEAFF
CDR3nt: TGTGCCAGCAGTGACATCCTCTCTCGGAGGATGAACACTGAAGCTTTCTTT

abundance: .
d_gene: TRBD1
v_gene: TRBV11-2
j_gene: TRBJ1-2
CDR3aa: CASSLDRRGPFHGYTF
CDR3nt: TGTGCCAGCAGCTTAGATCGAAGGGGGCCTTTCCATGGCTACACCTTC

abundance: .
d_gene: .
v_gene: TRBV6-1
j_gene: TRBJ2-5
CDR3aa: CASSEQVQQETQYF
CDR3nt: TGTGCCAGCAGTGAGCAGGTCCAACAAGAGACCCAGTACTTC

abundance: .
d_gene: TRBD1
v_gene: TRBV29-1
j_gene: TRBJ2-5
CDR3aa: CSVEGTGGLETQYF
CDR3nt: TGCAGCGTCGAGGGGACAGGGGGTTTGGAGACCCAGTACTTC

abundance: once
d_gene: TRBD2
v_gene: TRBV6-1
j_gene: TRBJ2-7
CDR3aa: CASSLTSGISYEQYF
CDR3nt: TGTGCCAGCAGCCTTACTAGCGGGATATCCTACGAGCAGTACTTC

abundance: .
d_gene: TRBD2
v_gene: TRBV18
j_gene: TRBJ2-7
CDR3aa: CASSPGTSGGEQYF
CDR3nt: TGTGCCAGCTCCCCCGGGACTAGCGGCGGCGAGCAGTACTTC

abundance: .
d_gene: .
v_gene: TRBV21-1
j_gene: TRBJ2-3
CDR3aa: CASSKAPGLAIADTQYF
CDR3nt: TGTGCCAGCAGCAAAGCGCCCGGACTAGCCATCGCGGATACGCAGTATTTT

abundance: .
d_gene: .
v_gene: TRBV5-4
j_gene: TRBJ1-2
CDR3aa: CASSSNRALGYGYTF
CDR3nt: TGTGCCAGCAGCTCCAACAGGGCGCTGGGCTATGGCTACACCTTC

abundance: .
d_gene: .
v_gene: TRBV7-2
j_gene: TRBJ1-5
CDR3aa: CASSLDGRNQPQHF
CDR3nt: TGTGCCAGCAGCTTAGACGGTAGGAATCAGCCCCAGCATTTT

abundance: .
d_gene: TRBD2
v_gene: TRBV7-9
j_gene: TRBJ2-3
CDR3aa: CASRPRLAKGTDTQYF
CDR3nt: TGTGCCAGCAGACCAAGACTAGCAAAGGGCACAGATACGCAGTATTTT

abundance: .
d_gene: .
v_gene: TRBV5-1
j_gene: TRBJ1-5
CDR3aa: CASSLEGQNQPQHF
CDR3nt: TGCGCCAGCAGCTTGGAGGGCCAAAATCAGCCCCAGCATTTT

abundance: .
d_gene: .
v_gene: TRBV13
j_gene: TRBJ2-7
CDR3aa: CASSLRGDLYEQYF
CDR3nt: TGTGCCAGCAGCTTGAGAGGAGACTTGTACGAGCAGTACTTC

abundance: .
d_gene: .
v_gene: TRBV2
j_gene: TRBJ2-4
CDR3aa: CASRRQRTGFKNIQYF
CDR3nt: TGTGCCAGCAGGAGGCAACGGACCGGGTTCAAAAACATTCAGTACTTC

abundance: once
d_gene: TRBD2
v_gene: TRBV27
j_gene: TRBJ2-3
CDR3aa: CASRSLAGARTDTQYF
CDR3nt: TGTGCCAGCAGGTCGCTAGCGGGAGCACGCACAGATACGCAGTATTTT

abundance: .
d_gene: TRBD1
v_gene: TRBV11-1
j_gene: TRBJ1-1
CDR3aa: CASSQGGTEAFF
CDR3nt: TGTGCCAGCAGCCAGGGGGGAACTGAAGCTTTCTTT

abundance: .
d_gene: .
v_gene: TRBV28
j_gene: TRBJ1-5
CDR3aa: CASSLITAGNQPQHF
CDR3nt: TGTGCCAGCAGTTTAATCACAGCGGGAAATCAGCCCCAGCATTTT

abundance: .
d_gene: .
v_gene: TRBV9
j_gene: TRBJ1-2
CDR3aa: CASSGQEFNYGYTF
CDR3nt: TGTGCCAGCAGCGGCCAGGAGTTTAACTATGGCTACACCTTC

abundance: few
d_gene: .
v_gene: TRBV12-5
j_gene: TRBJ2-6
CDR3aa: CASAGSGANVLTF
CDR3nt: TGTGCTAGTGCGGGTTCCGGGGCCAACGTCCTGACTTTC

abundance: .
d_gene: TRBD2
v_gene: TRBV7-3
j_gene: TRBJ2-1
CDR3aa: CASSPSGGNEQFF
CDR3nt: TGTGCCAGCAGCCCCAGCGGGGGCAATGAGCAGTTCTTC

abundance: once
d_gene: .
v_gene: TRBV5-1
j_gene: TRBJ2-3
CDR3aa: CASSFGQGTDTQYF
CDR3nt: TGCGCCAGCAGCTTCGGGCAGGGGACAGATACGCAGTATTTT

abundance: .
d_gene: .
v_gene: TRBV6-1
j_gene: TRBJ1-2
CDR3aa: CASSPGTLSGYTF
CDR3nt: TGTGCCAGCAGCCCCGGGACACTTAGTGGCTACACCTTC

abundance: .
d_gene: TRBD2
v_gene: TRBV19
j_gene: TRBJ2-1
CDR3aa: CASSIRLAERYNEQFF
CDR3nt: TGTGCCAGTAGTATAAGACTAGCGGAAAGGTACAATGAGCAGTTCTTC

abundance: .
d_gene: .
v_gene: TRBV19
j_gene: TRBJ2-5
CDR3aa: CASSMNHRETQYF
CDR3nt: TGTGCCAGTAGTATGAACCACCGAGAGACCCAGTACTTC

abundance: .
d_gene: .
v_gene: TRBV2
j_gene: TRBJ1-1
CDR3aa: CASRASAVGAFF
CDR3nt: TGTGCCAGCAGGGCCTCGGCGGTGGGAGCTTTCTTT

abundance: .
d_gene: TRBD2
v_gene: TRBV4-2
j_gene: TRBJ2-1
CDR3aa: CASSRTSGRVEQFF
CDR3nt: TGTGCCAGCAGCCGGACTAGCGGGAGGGTTGAGCAGTTCTTC

abundance: .
d_gene: .
v_gene: TRBV7-8
j_gene: TRBJ2-3
CDR3aa: CASSLAEGLKYF
CDR3nt: TGTGCCAGCAGCTTAGCGGAGGGACTCAAGTATTTT

abundance: .
d_gene: TRBD2
v_gene: TRBV19
j_gene: TRBJ2-2
CDR3aa: CASSMGLAGHTGELFF
CDR3nt: TGTGCCAGTAGTATGGGACTAGCGGGGCACACCGGGGAGCTGTTTTTT

abundance: .
d_gene: .
v_gene: TRBV5-1
j_gene: TRBJ1-1
CDR3aa: CASSLGGVRDTEAFF
CDR3nt: TGCGCCAGCAGCCTAGGAGGGGTAAGGGACACTGAAGCTTTCTTT

abundance: .
d_gene: .
v_gene: TRBV5-4
j_gene: TRBJ2-3
CDR3aa: CASSLPGSDTQYF
CDR3nt: TGTGCCAGCAGCTTGCCAGGGTCAGATACGCAGTATTTT

abundance: .
d_gene: .
v_gene: TRBV30
j_gene: TRBJ2-7
CDR3aa: CAWSVRVFDDEQYF
CDR3nt: TGTGCCTGGAGTGTACGTGTTTTTGACGACGAGCAGTACTTC

abundance: .
d_gene: .
v_gene: TRBV18
j_gene: TRBJ1-1
CDR3aa: CASSLSLVEEAFF
CDR3nt: TGTGCCAGCTCACTCTCATTGGTTGAGGAAGCTTTCTTT

abundance: .
d_gene: .
v_gene: TRBV5-1
j_gene: TRBJ2-1
CDR3aa: CASSFQGNYNEQFF
CDR3nt: TGCGCCAGCAGCTTCCAGGGTAACTACAATGAGCAGTTCTTC